Sequencing of this T cell receptor (beta chain) was carried out in a study of blood T cells in healthy people across ages. This clonotype appeared a few times. PCR was performed a second time for about 7 to 12 cycles using a sample-barcoded 5' primer and a J-beta primer mix. MiXCR was run by TCRdb on the 5' RACE reads, yielding one entry per CDR3 protein. The table shows approximately 1,700,000 distinct CDR3 sequences, with around 40% occurring only once. This CDR3 has 15 amino acids. Germline V gene data show CDR1 as MDHEN and CDR2 as SYDVKM. With 3 bases removed from V and 5 bases from J, the gap between germline ends came to 13 bases.

The rearrangement links TRBV28 to TRBJ1-4; a possible D gene is TRBD1 (6 bases). The specimen sequenced was blood. The sequence came from a human donor in good health. The chain's CDR3 is CASSFSDSRNEKLFF. The CDR3 coding sequence is TGTGCCAGCAGTTTCTCGGACAGTCGGAATGAAAAACTGTTTTTT.